Presented here are 20 T cell receptor beta chains from one specimen sequenced in a study of T-cell memory formation after mild COVID-19. One entry per CDR3 protein, called by TCRdb with MiXCR from the 5' RACE reads. The sample shows around 370,000 distinct CDR3 sequences, under 25% of them seen only once. Sequenced input: PBMCs or a T cell subset sorted from them (not recorded which). The receptors were sampled from an adult woman who had mild COVID-19 (a few samples of this study predate the infection). Cell type and time point are not known.

A few counts support this clonotype. The chain employs TRBV18 and TRBJ2-1; TRBD1 agrees at 9 bases. This CDR3 is 17 amino acids long. The germline CDR1 and CDR2 sequences are KGHSH and LQKENI. Trimming removed 3 bases from V and 9 bases from J; junction bases left unmatched: 15. The CDR3 loop reads CASSPRPGQGTYGEQFF. CDR3 in DNA: TGTGCCAGCTCACCTAGACCGGGACAGGGAACTTACGGTGAGCAGTTCTTC. Variable domain in full (rest from reference TRBV18 and TRBJ2-1): NAGVMQNPRHLVRRRGQEARLRCSPMKGHSHVYWYRQLPEEGLKFMVYLQKENIIDESGMPKERFSAEFPKEGPSILRIQQVVRGDSAAYFCASSPRPGQGTYGEQFFGPGTRLTVL.

The gene calls are TRBV12-3 or TRBV12-4 and TRBJ1-1; a weak D match, TRBD1 (5 bases). Trimming shortened V by 6 bases and J by 5 bases, and 13 bases separated the two germline ends. There are 13 residues in the CDR3. The CDR3 loop is CASSVGWGTEAFF. CDR3 nucleotides: TGTGCCAGCAGCGTAGGGTGGGGGACTGAAGCTTTCTTT.

This chain joins TRBV12-3 or TRBV12-4 and TRBJ1-1, with D possibly matching TRBD1 (5 bases). The length of the CDR3 is 14 residues. V lost 4 bases, J lost 0 bases, and 9 bases lay in between. The DNA for the CDR3 is TGTGCCAGCAGTTCGGCAGGGATGAACACTGAAGCTTTCTTT. Protein product: CASSSAGMNTEAFF.

This clonotype has more than one count but fewer than ten. The rearrangement links TRBV25-1 to TRBJ1-6, with D unclear. The CDR3 runs 14 residues. Germline assignment: CDR1 MGHDK and CDR2 SYGVNS. The V end lost 3 bases, the J end lost 14 bases, and 17 bases lay between the germline ends. The CDR3 spells CASSDAAWDLSLHF. Here the CDR3 DNA reads TGTGCCAGCAGTGACGCCGCCTGGGATCTTTCCCTCCACTTT.

The V call is TRBV7-9, the J call TRBJ2-7; D ambiguous. Looked up from germline, CDR1 is SEHNR and CDR2 is FQNEAQ (reference sequence). This CDR3 spans 13 amino acids. Trimming stripped 7 bases from V and 2 bases from J, with 12 bases between. The CDR3 sequence: CASTLSLTYEQYF. CDR3 nucleotides: TGTGCCAGCACCCTCTCGCTCACCTACGAGCAGTACTTC.

The chain employs TRBV5-5 and TRBJ2-1; D is unclear. V dropped 5 bases and J dropped 7 bases, with 19 bases sitting between them. Per the germline V gene, CDR1 is SGHKS and CDR2 is YYEKEE (reference sequence). The CDR3 is 15 amino acids. This CDR3 is CASSGHGLSRNEQFF. The CDR3 coding sequence is TGTGCCAGCAGTGGGCATGGGCTGTCCCGGAATGAGCAGTTCTTC.

This clonotype was seen ten or more times. The chain couples TRBV6-1 to TRBJ1-2; D is perhaps TRBD1 (5 bases). The germline V and J ends were trimmed by 5 bases and 3 bases, with 16 bases remaining between them. Germline V CDR1 and CDR2: MNHNS, SASEGT. The CDR3 is 15 residues long. CDR3 in DNA: TGTGCCAGCAGTTTCGCCCGCCGGGGACACTATGGCTACACCTTC. Encoded protein: CASSFARRGHYGYTF.

This chain connects TRBV7-9 to TRBJ1-2; no definite D call. V shed 6 bases and J shed 2 bases, with 10 bases lying between them. The CDR3 contains 13 residues. Germline V gives CDR1 SEHNR, CDR2 FQNEAQ (reference sequence). CDR3 in DNA: TGTGCCAGCAGTGCGGGAGGGAACTATGGCTACACCTTC. It specifies CASSAGGNYGYTF.

V usage is TRBV5-6 and J usage is TRBJ2-7; D is possibly TRBD1 (6 bases). The ends were cut back, 4 bases at V and 2 bases at J, with 16 bases in the middle. The CDR3 length is 15 residues. Looked up from germline, CDR1 is SGHDT and CDR2 is YYEEEE. The CDR3 loop is CASSTGQITAYEQYF. The CDR3, as DNA: TGTGCCAGCAGCACCGGACAGATTACTGCCTACGAGCAGTACTTC.

The gene calls are TRBV5-1 and TRBJ1-1; D is ambiguous. V was clipped by 0 bases and J by 4 bases, with 10 bases between them. Germline CDR1 SGHRS, CDR2 YFSETQ. CDR3 length: 14 amino acids. This CDR3 is CASSLVGSPTEAFF. The CDR3 DNA reads as TGCGCCAGCAGCTTGGTTGGCAGCCCCACTGAAGCTTTCTTT.

Only a few counts were recorded for this clonotype. This chain joins TRBV6-2 or TRBV6-3 and TRBJ1-2, with TRBD1 identical over 8 bases. The germline V gene has CDR1 MNHEY and CDR2 SVGEGT. The CDR3 has 17 amino acids. V shed 6 bases and J 1 base; nucleotides not matched to a gene: 13. The DNA of the CDR3 is TGTGCCAGCAGAAGACACACGGACAGGGACGATAACTATGGCTACACCTTC. It yields the protein CASRRHTDRDDNYGYTF.

This clonotype has more than one count but fewer than ten. This chain connects TRBV3-1 to TRBJ1-1, with D hard to call. The V end lost 1 base, the J end lost 4 bases, and 13 bases lay between the germline ends. Germline CDR1 is LGHDT and CDR2 is YNNKEL (reference sequence). CDR3 length equals 15 residues. The CDR3, as DNA: TGTGCCAGCAGCCAAGGGGCAGGATGGGGCACTGAAGCTTTCTTT. Amino acid sequence: CASSQGAGWGTEAFF. Together with reference TRBV3-1 and TRBJ1-1, the CDR3 gives the full variable domain: DTAVSQTPKYLVTQMGNDKSIKCEQNLGHDTMYWYKQDSKKFLKIMFSYNNKELIINETVPNRFSPKSPDKAHLNLHINSLELGDSAVYFCASSQGAGWGTEAFFGQGTRLTVV.

This clonotype has more than one count but fewer than ten. CDR3 nucleotide sequence: TGTGCCAGCAGCCAAGGTACCCTTTCCTACGAGCAGTACTTC. Translated, it gives CASSQGTLSYEQYF. The chain joins TRBV3-1 to TRBJ2-7; D unresolved. Germline loops: CDR1 LGHDT, CDR2 YNNKEL (reference sequence). V lost 1 base and J lost 1, with 8 bases in between. This CDR3 is 14 amino acids long.

This clonotype was detected ten times or more. The J gene is TRBJ2-7, the V gene TRBV20-1; D call uncertain. Between the trimmed V and J ends, which lost 3 bases and 4 bases, there was a span of 7 bases. Germline V gene lookup returns CDR1 DFQATT and CDR2 SNEGSKA (reference sequence). The CDR3 runs to 11 residues. CDR3 nucleotides: TGCAGTGCTAGTTTGGCTTACGAGCAGTACTTC. Protein: CSASLAYEQYF.

The rearrangement links TRBV18 to TRBJ1-6; 8 positions match TRBD1. J gave up 10 bases and V 3 bases, and 8 bases lay outside the gene matches. This CDR3 contains 15 residues. CDR1 and CDR2 (germline): KGHSH, LQKENI. This chain's CDR3 is CASSPRTGPGSPLHF. The CDR3 DNA reads TGTGCCAGCTCACCTAGGACAGGGCCTGGGTCACCCCTCCACTTT.

The chain couples TRBV7-3 to TRBJ2-2; 12 nucleotides align to TRBD2. Unmatched junction bases numbered 11, after V lost 5 bases and J lost 7 bases. The germline gives CDR1 SGHTA, CDR2 FQGTGA. The CDR3 loop spans 17 amino acids. DNA for the CDR3: TGTGCCAGCAGCCCTACCCGGACTAGCGGGAAAAGCGGGGAGCTGTTTTTT. Translating it yields CASSPTRTSGKSGELFF. Using reference TRBV7-3 and TRBJ2-2 for the parts outside the CDR3, the full variable domain is GAGVSQTPSNKVTEKGKYVELRCDPISGHTALYWYRQSLGQGPEFLIYFQGTGAADDSGLPNDRFFAVRPEGSVSTLKIQRTERGDSAVYLCASSPTRTSGKSGELFFGEGSRLTVL.

J is TRBJ2-3 and V is TRBV7-2, with D possibly TRBD2 on 6 matching bases. This CDR3 has 15 amino acids. The germline V gene encodes CDR1 SGHTA and CDR2 FQGNSA. Between the trimmed V and J ends, which lost 1 base and 2 bases, there was a span of 10 bases. CDR3: CASSLVTGVTDTQYF. Here the CDR3 DNA reads TGTGCCAGCAGCTTAGTGACGGGGGTCACAGATACGCAGTATTTT.

The rearrangement joins TRBV11-2 to TRBJ2-1; D possibly uses TRBD1 or TRBD2 (5 bases each). V was trimmed by 7 bases and J by 6 bases, leaving 10 bases between them. CDR1 is SGHAT, CDR2 FQNNGV, per germline. This CDR3 comprises 12 residues. The DNA of the CDR3 is TGTGCCAGCACAGGGAGCCTCAATGAGCAGTTCTTC. It codes for CASTGSLNEQFF.

The V and J genes are TRBV14 and TRBJ2-5, with TRBD1 identical over 7 bases. J lost 2 bases, V lost 4 bases, and 7 bases had no gene match. The germline V gene has CDR1 SGHDN and CDR2 FVKESK. The length of the CDR3 is 15 residues. This CDR3 reads CASSRRQGRQETQYF. Here the CDR3 DNA reads TGTGCCAGCAGCCGACGACAGGGTCGACAAGAGACCCAGTACTTC.

This clonotype came up a few times. The chain joins TRBV7-2 to TRBJ2-2; D uncertain. Germline V gene sequence: CDR1 SGHTA, CDR2 FQGNSA. The V end lost 6 bases, the J end lost 2 bases, and 10 bases lay between the germline ends. This CDR3 has 14 amino acids. The CDR3 nucleotides are TGTGCCAGCAGGCCCCCCCGCAACACCGGGGAGCTGTTTTTT. It encodes CASRPPRNTGELFF.